The entry that follows covers one TCR beta chain sequence. Antigen unknown. Researchers took RNA transcripts and amplified the TCR beta CDR3 regions from them. The HTBI primer set served for first-round RT-PCR of the TCR CDR3. One entry per CDR3 protein results from TCRdb running MiXCR on the multiplex PCR reads. The sample lists about 600,000 distinct CDR3 sequences, approximately 16% seen once, with less than 3.5% in the top ten. The data originate from a study of T cells in Graves' hyperthyroidism and ophthalmopathy. Study-level points and caveats: Through a model of 13 V-J features, ophthalmopathy was separated from stable hyperthyroidism.

The cohort's ophthalmopathy patients, a group with duration under 3 months, had a Clinical Activity Score of at least 3 and a NOSPECS grade of at least 4. Uncontrolled infection, other autoimmune disease, pregnancy or lactation disqualified patients from enrolment. For the diagnoses, clinical symptoms, serum thyroxine and TRAb, thyroid ultrasound and orbital computed tomography were used. This CDR3 has 18 amino acids. Germline V gene sequence: CDR1 SEHNR, CDR2 FQNEAQ (reference sequence). V was pared by 4 bases and J by 5 bases, with 10 bases of the junction left unmatched. This sequence originates from a woman aged 40 to 50 with Graves' ophthalmopathy. The source material was blood. The V gene is TRBV7-9, the J gene TRBJ2-3, with 15 nucleotides matching TRBD2. The chain's CDR3 is CASSSIGGLAGGRDTQYF. DNA of the CDR3: TGTGCCAGCAGCTCAATCGGCGGACTAGCGGGGGGGAGAGATACGCAGTATTTT.